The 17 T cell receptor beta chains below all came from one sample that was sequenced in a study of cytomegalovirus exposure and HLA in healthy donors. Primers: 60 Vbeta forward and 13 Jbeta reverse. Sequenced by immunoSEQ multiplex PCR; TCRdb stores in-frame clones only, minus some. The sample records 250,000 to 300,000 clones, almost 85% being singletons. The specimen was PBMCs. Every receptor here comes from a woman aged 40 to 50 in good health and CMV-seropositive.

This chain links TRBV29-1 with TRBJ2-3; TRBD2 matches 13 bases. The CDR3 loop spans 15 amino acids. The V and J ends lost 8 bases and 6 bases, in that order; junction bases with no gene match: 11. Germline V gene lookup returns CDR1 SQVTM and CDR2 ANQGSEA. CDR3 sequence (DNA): TGCAGCCCTGTTGGACTAGCGGGAGCGGGGGATACGCAGTATTTT. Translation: CSPVGLAGAGDTQYF.

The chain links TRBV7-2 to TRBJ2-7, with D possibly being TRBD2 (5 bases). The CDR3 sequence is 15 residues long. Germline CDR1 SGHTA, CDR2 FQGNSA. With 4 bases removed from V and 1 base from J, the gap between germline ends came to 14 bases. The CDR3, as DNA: TGTGCCAGCAGCTCCCGGGTGGGAGCTTCCTACGAGCAGTACTTC. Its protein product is CASSSRVGASYEQYF.

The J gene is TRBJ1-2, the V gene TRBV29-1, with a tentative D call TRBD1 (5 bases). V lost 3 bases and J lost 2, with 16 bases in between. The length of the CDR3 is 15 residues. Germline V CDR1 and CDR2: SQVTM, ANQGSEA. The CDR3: CSVDSLGGANYGYTF. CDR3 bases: TGCAGCGTTGATTCTTTAGGAGGGGCCAACTATGGCTACACCTTC.

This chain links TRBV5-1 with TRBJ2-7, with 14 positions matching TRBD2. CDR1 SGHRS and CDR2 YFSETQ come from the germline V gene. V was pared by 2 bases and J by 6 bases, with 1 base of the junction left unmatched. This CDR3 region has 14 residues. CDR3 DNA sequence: TGCGCCAGCAGCTTAGGGACTAGCGGGAGCGAGCAGTACTTC. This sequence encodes CASSLGTSGSEQYF.

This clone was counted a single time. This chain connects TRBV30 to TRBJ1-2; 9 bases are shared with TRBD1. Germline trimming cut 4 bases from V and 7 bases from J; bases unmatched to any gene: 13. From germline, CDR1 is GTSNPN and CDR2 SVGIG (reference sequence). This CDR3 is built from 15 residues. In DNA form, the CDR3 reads TGTGCCTGGAATGTAGGGGACAGGGAGAGGGGTGGCTACACCTTC. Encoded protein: CAWNVGDRERGGYTF.

In nucleotides, the CDR3 is TGTGCCTGGAGCGACGGGACAATCCCGGGCTACACCTTC. Protein sequence: CAWSDGTIPGYTF. This sequence joins TRBV30 and TRBJ1-2; the D gene is possibly TRBD1 (6 bases). V lost 3 bases and J 8 bases, leaving 16 bases between the germline ends. In germline, CDR1 is GTSNPN, CDR2 SVGIG (reference sequence). The CDR3 runs 13 residues.

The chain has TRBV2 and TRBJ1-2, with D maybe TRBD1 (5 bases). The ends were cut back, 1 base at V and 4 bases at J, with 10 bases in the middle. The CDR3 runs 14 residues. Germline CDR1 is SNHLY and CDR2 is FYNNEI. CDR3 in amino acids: CASSEEGYFYGYTF. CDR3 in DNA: TGTGCCAGCAGTGAAGAGGGGTATTTCTATGGCTACACCTTC. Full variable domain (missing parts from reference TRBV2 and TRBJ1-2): EPEVTQTPSHQVTQMGQEVILRCVPISNHLYFYWYRQILGQKVEFLVSFYNNEISEKSEIFDDQFSVERPDGSNFTLKIRSTKLEDSAMYFCASSEEGYFYGYTFGSGTRLTVV.

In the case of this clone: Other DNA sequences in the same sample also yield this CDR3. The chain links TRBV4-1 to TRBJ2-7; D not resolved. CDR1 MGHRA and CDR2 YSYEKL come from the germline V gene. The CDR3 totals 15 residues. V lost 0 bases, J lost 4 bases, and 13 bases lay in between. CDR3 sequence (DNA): TGCGCCAGCAGCCAAGATCTGGGTGCCGGGTACGAGCAGTACTTC. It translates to CASSQDLGAGYEQYF.

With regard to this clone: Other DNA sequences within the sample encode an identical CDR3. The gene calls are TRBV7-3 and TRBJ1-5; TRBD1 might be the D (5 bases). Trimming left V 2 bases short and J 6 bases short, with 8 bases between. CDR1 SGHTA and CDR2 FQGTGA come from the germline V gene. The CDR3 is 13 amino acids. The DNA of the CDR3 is TGTGCCAGCAGCTTACAGGGCGGTCAGCCCCAGCATTTT. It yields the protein CASSLQGGQPQHF.

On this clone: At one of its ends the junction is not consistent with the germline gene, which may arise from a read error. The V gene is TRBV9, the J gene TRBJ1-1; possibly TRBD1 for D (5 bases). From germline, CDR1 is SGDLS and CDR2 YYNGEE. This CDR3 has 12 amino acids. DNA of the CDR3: TGTGCCGGCAGCGGACAGAACACTGAAGCTTTCTTT. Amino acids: CAGSGQNTEAFF.

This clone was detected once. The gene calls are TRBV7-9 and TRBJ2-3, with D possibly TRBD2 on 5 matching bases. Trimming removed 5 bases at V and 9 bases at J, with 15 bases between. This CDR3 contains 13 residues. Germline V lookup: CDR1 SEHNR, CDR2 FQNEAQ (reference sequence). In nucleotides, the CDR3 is TGTGCCAGCAGCGTACTCGAAGGCGGGACGCAGTATTTT. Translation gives CASSVLEGGTQYF.

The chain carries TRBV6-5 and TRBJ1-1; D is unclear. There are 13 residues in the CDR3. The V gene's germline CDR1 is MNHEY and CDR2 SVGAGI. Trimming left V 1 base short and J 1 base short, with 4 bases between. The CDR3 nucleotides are TGTGCCAGCAGTTACTTGAGGAACACTGAAGCTTTCTTT. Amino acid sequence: CASSYLRNTEAFF.

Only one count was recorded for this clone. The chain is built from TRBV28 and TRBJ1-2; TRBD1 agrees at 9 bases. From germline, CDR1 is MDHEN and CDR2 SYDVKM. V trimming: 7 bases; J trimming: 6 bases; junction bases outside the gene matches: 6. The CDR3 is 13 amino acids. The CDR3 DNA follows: TGTGCCAGCACCCTCGGACAGGGGAATGGCTACACCTTC. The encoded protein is CASTLGQGNGYTF.

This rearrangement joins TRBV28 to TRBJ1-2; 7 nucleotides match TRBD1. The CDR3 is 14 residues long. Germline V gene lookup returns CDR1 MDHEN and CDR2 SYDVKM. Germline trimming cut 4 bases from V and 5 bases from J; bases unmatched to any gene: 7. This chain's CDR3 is CASSYRGAGYGYTF. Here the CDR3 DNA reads TGTGCCAGCAGTTACAGGGGCGCTGGGTATGGCTACACCTTC.

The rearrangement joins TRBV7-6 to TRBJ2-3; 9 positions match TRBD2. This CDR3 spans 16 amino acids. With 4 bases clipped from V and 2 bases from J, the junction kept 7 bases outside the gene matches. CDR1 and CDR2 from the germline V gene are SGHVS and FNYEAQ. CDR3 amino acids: CASSSNPSGNTDTQYF. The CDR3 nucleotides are TGTGCCAGCAGCTCCAATCCTAGCGGGAACACAGATACGCAGTATTTT.

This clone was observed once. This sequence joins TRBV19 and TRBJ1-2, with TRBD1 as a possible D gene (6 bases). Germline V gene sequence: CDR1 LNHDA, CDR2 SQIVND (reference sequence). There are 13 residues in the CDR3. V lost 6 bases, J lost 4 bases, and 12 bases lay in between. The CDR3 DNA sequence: TGTGCCAGTAGAGCAGGGGATATCTATGGCTACACCTTC. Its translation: CASRAGDIYGYTF.

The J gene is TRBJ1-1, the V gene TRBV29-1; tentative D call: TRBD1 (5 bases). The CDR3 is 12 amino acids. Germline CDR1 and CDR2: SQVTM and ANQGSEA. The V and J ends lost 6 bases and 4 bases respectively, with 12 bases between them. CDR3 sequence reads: CSVGGTATEAFF. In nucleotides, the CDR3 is TGCAGCGTCGGGGGTACGGCCACTGAAGCTTTCTTT.